The 2 T cell receptor beta chains reported below all come from one sample, sequenced in a study of identical twins. TCRdb reanalysed the 5' RACE reads using MiXCR and keeps one entry per CDR3 protein. In the table there are about 700,000 distinct CDR3 sequences, around 6.1% of which are singletons. The sample taken for sequencing was naive T cells sorted from blood. The receptors derive from a man between 18 and 35 years old in good health.

The CDR3 DNA sequence: TGTGCCATCACTAGCGGGAGCGGAGATACGCAGTATTTT. This sequence encodes CAITSGSGDTQYF. V usage is TRBV10-3 and J usage is TRBJ2-3; 10 positions match TRBD2. This CDR3 region has 13 residues. Germline V lookup: CDR1 ENHRY, CDR2 SYGVKD. The ends lost 7 bases at V and 5 bases at J; junction bases unmatched: 3.

Only a few counts were recorded for this clonotype. The rearrangement joins TRBV20-1 to TRBJ2-5; possibly TRBD1 for D (6 bases). Germline V gives CDR1 DFQATT, CDR2 SNEGSKA (reference sequence). V lost 6 bases, J lost 3 bases, and 17 bases lay in between. The CDR3 length is 14 residues. The CDR3 loop is CSAERQASKETQYF. CDR3 nucleotide sequence: TGCAGTGCGGAAAGACAGGCCAGTAAAGAGACCCAGTACTTC.